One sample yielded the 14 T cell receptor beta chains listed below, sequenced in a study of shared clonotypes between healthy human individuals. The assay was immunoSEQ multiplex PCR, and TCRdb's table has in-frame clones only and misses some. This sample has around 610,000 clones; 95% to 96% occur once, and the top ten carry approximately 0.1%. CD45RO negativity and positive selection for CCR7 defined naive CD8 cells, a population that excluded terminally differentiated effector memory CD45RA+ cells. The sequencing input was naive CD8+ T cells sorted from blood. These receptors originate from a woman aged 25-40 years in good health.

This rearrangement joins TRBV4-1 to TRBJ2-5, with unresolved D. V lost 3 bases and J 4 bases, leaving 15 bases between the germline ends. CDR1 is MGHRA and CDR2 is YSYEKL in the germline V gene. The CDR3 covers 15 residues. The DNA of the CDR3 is TGCGCCAGCAGCCAGGCGACGTACATGGGAGAGACCCAGTACTTC. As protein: CASSQATYMGETQYF.

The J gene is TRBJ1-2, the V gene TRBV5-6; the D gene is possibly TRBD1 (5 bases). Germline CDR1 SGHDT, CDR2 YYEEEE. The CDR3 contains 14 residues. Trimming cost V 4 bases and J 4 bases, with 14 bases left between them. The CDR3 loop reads CASSPSGALYGYTF. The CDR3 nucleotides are TGTGCCAGCAGCCCTTCCGGGGCCCTCTATGGCTACACCTTC.

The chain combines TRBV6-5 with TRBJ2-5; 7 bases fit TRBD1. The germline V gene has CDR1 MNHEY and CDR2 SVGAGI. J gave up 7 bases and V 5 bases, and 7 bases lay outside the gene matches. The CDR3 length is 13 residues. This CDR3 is CASSQGVSTTQYF. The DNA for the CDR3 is TGTGCCAGCAGTCAGGGGGTTTCGACGACCCAGTACTTC.

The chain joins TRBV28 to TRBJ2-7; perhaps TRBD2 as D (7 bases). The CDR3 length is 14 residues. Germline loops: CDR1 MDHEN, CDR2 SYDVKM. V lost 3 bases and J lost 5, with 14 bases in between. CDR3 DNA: TGTGCCAGCAGTTTTTCGGGGGGCGAGGACGAGCAGTACTTC. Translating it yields CASSFSGGEDEQYF.

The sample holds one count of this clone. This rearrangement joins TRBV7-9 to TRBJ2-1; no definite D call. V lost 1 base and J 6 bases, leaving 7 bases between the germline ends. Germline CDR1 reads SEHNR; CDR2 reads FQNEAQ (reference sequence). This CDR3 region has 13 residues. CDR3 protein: CASSLGSANEQFF. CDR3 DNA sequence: TGTGCCAGCAGCTTAGGTTCCGCCAATGAGCAGTTCTTC.

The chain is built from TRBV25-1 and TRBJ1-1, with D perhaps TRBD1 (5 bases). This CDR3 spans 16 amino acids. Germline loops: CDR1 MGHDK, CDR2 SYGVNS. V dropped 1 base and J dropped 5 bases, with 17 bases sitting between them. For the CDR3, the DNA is TGTGCCAGCAGTGAATTAAAGGCGAGGGGTTGGACTGAAGCTTTCTTT. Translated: CASSELKARGWTEAFF.

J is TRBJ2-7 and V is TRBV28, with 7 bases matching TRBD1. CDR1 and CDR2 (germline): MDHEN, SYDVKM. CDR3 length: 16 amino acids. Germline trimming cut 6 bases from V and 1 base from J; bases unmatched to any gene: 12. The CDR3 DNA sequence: TGTGCCAGCAGCCCCATCCCACCGGGACAGTCCTACGAGCAGTACTTC. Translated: CASSPIPPGQSYEQYF.

CDR3 sequence reads: CASSRFYEQYF. The CDR3 DNA is TGTGCCAGCAGCCGCTTCTACGAGCAGTACTTC. The genes are TRBV21-1 and TRBJ2-7. TRBV21-1 is marked as a pseudogene. CDR3 length: 11 residues.

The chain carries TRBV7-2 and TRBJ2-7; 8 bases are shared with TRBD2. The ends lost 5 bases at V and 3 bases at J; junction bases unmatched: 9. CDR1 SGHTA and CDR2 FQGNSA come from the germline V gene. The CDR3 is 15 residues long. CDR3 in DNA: TGTGCCAGCAGCCGAGAACCGGGACTAGTCTACGAGCAGTACTTC. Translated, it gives CASSREPGLVYEQYF.

CDR3 sequence (DNA): TGTGCCAGCAGTTTTCTCTCTCAGGGGGACAGCCAAGAGACCCAGTACTTC. Its protein product is CASSFLSQGDSQETQYF. The J gene is TRBJ2-5, the V gene TRBV27; 7 bases are shared with TRBD1. This CDR3 contains 17 residues. Germline-derived CDR1 and CDR2 are MNHEY and SMNVEV (reference sequence). Trimming took 3 bases from V and 1 from J; bases not matched to a gene: 11.

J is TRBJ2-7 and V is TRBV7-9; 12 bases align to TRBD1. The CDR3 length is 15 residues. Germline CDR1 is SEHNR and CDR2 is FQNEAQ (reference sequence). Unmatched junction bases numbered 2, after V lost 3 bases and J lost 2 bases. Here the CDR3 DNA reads TGTGCCAGCAGCTTCCGGGACAGGGGGCCCTACGAGCAGTACTTC. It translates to CASSFRDRGPYEQYF. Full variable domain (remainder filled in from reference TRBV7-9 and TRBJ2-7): DTGVSQNPRHKITKRGQNVTFRCDPISEHNRLYWYRQTLGQGPEFLTYFQNEAQLEKSRLLSDRFSAERPKGSFSTLEIQRTEQGDSAMYLCASSFRDRGPYEQYFGPGTRLTVT.

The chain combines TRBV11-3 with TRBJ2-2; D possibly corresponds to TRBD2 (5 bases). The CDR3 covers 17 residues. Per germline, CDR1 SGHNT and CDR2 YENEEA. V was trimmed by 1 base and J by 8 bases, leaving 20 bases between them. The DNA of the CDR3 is TGTGCCAGCAGCTTAGTCTATCCCGGACTCCCAACGGGGGAGCTGTTTTTT. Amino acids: CASSLVYPGLPTGELFF.

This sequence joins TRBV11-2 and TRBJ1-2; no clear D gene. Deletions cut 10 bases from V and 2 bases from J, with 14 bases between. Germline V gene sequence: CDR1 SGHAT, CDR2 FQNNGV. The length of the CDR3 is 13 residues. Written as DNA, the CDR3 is TGTGCCACCTTCTCGACCCCAAACTATGGCTACACCTTC. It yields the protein CATFSTPNYGYTF.

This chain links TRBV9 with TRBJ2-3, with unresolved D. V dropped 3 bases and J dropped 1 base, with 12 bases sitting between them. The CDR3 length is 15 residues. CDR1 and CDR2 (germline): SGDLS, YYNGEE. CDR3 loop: CASSALLPGTDTQYF. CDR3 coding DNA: TGTGCCAGCAGCGCCCTCTTGCCCGGCACAGATACGCAGTATTTT.